Shown below are 11 T cell receptor beta chains from a single sample sequenced in a study of blood T cell repertoires in COVID-19. Sequenced by immunoSEQ multiplex PCR; TCRdb stores in-frame clones only, minus some. The sample holds fewer than 400,000 clones, just under 90% seen once. The sequenced material came from PBMCs or T cells enriched from blood (not recorded which). Every receptor here comes from a woman aged 45-65 years who had recovered from COVID-19.

The rearrangement links TRBV14 to TRBJ1-5, with D uncertain. The V and J ends lost 3 bases and 6 bases respectively, with 15 bases between them. This CDR3 comprises 15 residues. CDR1 SGHDN and CDR2 FVKESK come from the germline V gene. The CDR3 reads CASSQFSGLGQPQHF. The DNA for the CDR3 is TGTGCCAGCAGCCAGTTTTCCGGGTTGGGTCAGCCCCAGCATTTT.

The chain joins TRBV7-8 to TRBJ1-2; D not certain. The CDR3 consists of 14 residues. Between the trimmed V and J ends, which lost 1 base and 6 bases, there was a span of 12 bases. Germline CDR1 reads SGHVS; CDR2 reads FQNEAQ. The CDR3 sequence is CASSLGQRADGYTF. The CDR3 DNA is TGTGCCAGCAGCTTAGGGCAGAGAGCGGATGGCTACACCTTC.

The chain recombines TRBV25-1 with TRBJ1-1; D gene unclear. The CDR3 length is 12 residues. Trimming took 3 bases from V and 4 from J, leaving 6 bases between them. Germline CDR1 MGHDK, CDR2 SYGVNS. DNA of the CDR3: TGTGCCAGCAGTGATCGGGGCACTGAAGCTTTCTTT. It specifies CASSDRGTEAFF.

This chain connects TRBV19 to TRBJ1-2; D call uncertain. V shed 5 bases and J shed 6 bases, with 19 bases lying between them. CDR3 length: 15 amino acids. In germline, CDR1 is LNHDA, CDR2 SQIVND (reference sequence). CDR3 region: CASSWSPGTAHGYTF. CDR3 coding DNA: TGTGCCAGTAGTTGGTCTCCAGGCACCGCGCATGGCTACACCTTC.

The CDR3 protein is CASSQDRFGTPKYGYTF. The CDR3 coding sequence is TGCGCCAGCAGCCAAGATCGGTTCGGGACACCAAAGTATGGCTACACCTTC. The J gene is TRBJ1-2, the V gene TRBV4-3; tentative D call: TRBD1 (6 bases). CDR1 and CDR2 from the germline V gene are LGHNA and YSLEER. The length of the CDR3 is 17 residues. Trimming stripped 0 bases from V and 5 bases from J, with 19 bases between.

V usage is TRBV27 and J usage is TRBJ2-3; 7 bases match TRBD2. The trim removed 2 bases at V and 6 bases at J, leaving 5 bases unmatched. This CDR3 has 14 residues. Per the germline V gene, CDR1 is MNHEY and CDR2 is SMNVEV (reference sequence). The chain's CDR3 is CASSLREGWDTQYF. The CDR3 DNA sequence: TGTGCCAGCAGTTTAAGGGAGGGTTGGGATACGCAGTATTTT.

Here the CDR3 reads CASSPQGMGYNEQFF. DNA of the CDR3: TGTGCCAGCAGCCCCCAGGGAATGGGCTACAATGAGCAGTTCTTC. The genes are TRBV11-3 and TRBJ2-1, with TRBD1 as a possible D gene (5 bases). There are 15 residues in the CDR3. The germline gives CDR1 SGHNT, CDR2 YENEEA. Trimming took 5 bases from V and 3 from J, leaving 14 bases between them.

The chain employs TRBV7-9 and TRBJ2-1; 14 bases fit TRBD2. The CDR3 covers 15 residues. V shed 6 bases and J 8 bases; nucleotides not matched to a gene: 6. The germline CDR1 and CDR2 sequences are SEHNR and FQNEAQ (reference sequence). CDR3 nucleotides: TGTGCCAGCAGATTCGGGACTAGCGGGGGTGATGAGCAGTTCTTC. This encodes CASRFGTSGGDEQFF.

This clone was observed a handful of times. The V call is TRBV2, the J call TRBJ1-4, with unresolved D. Trimming took 7 bases from V and 3 from J, leaving 9 bases between them. Germline CDR1 reads SNHLY; CDR2 reads FYNNEI. CDR3 size: 13 residues. The CDR3 protein is CASMGSANEKLFF. DNA of the CDR3: TGTGCCAGCATGGGCTCGGCTAATGAAAAACTGTTTTTT. Using reference TRBV2 and TRBJ1-4 for the parts outside the CDR3, the full variable domain is EPEVTQTPSHQVTQMGQEVILRCVPISNHLYFYWYRQILGQKVEFLVSFYNNEISEKSEIFDDQFSVERPDGSNFTLKIRSTKLEDSAMYFCASMGSANEKLFFGSGTQLSVL.

This clone was counted only a few times. The chain has TRBV21-1 and TRBJ1-1; TRBD1, the table's D call, lacks a check against the DNA. TRBV21-1 is a recognized pseudogene. The CDR3 extends over 12 amino acids. CDR3 region: CAGYQGNTEAFF. Here the CDR3 DNA reads TGTGCCGGATACCAGGGAAATACTGAAGCTTTCTTT.

This sequence joins TRBV24-1 and TRBJ1-2; 10 bases map to TRBD1. The CDR3 loop spans 15 amino acids. Germline-derived CDR1 and CDR2 are KGHDR and SFDVKD. Trimming cost V 3 bases and J 7 bases; bases outside gene matches: 7. The CDR3 sequence: CATSDTTGGSIGYTF. In DNA form, the CDR3 reads TGTGCCACCAGTGATACGACAGGGGGCTCTATTGGCTACACCTTC.